This T cell receptor (beta chain) originates from a study of cytomegalovirus exposure and HLA in healthy donors. Study-wide points: Later analysis showed most CMV-associated TCR beta chains appearing HLA-restricted. Reportedly, a later analysis found an Asian-associated ancestry cluster had fewer N-insertions than the roughly 670-donor mean. The authors assumed roughly uniform sequencing depth across donors for presence/absence analyses. The study recorded over 150 TCR beta chains that were cytomegalovirus-associated.

The CDR3 length is 15 residues. Trimming left V 2 bases short and J 5 bases short, with 12 bases between. CDR1 is SGHTA, CDR2 FQGTGA, per germline. This clone was detected a few times. Its antigen is still unknown. In the PCR, 60 Vbeta and 13 Jbeta primers were used. This table comes from immunoSEQ multiplex PCR, and its TCRdb copy is limited to in-frame clones, with some not included. Counted here are 95,000 to 150,000 clones, 50% to 75% occurring once; the ten biggest clones make up approximately 8.5%. The sample comprised PBMCs. V is TRBV7-3 and J is TRBJ2-2; the D gene is possibly TRBD1 (5 bases). This receptor was obtained from a woman aged 40-49 years in good health and CMV-seropositive. In nucleotides, the CDR3 is TGTGCCAGCAGCTTAGACAGCCTTACTACCGGGGAGCTGTTTTTT. It is translated as CASSLDSLTTGELFF.